The rows below give T cell receptor beta chains drawn from one sample of a study of shared clonotypes between healthy human individuals. Some clones are missing from TCRdb's copy, which holds only in-frame ones; the method was immunoSEQ multiplex PCR. The sample contains about 380,000 clones, 95% to 97% of which appear only once. Source material: memory CD8+ T cells sorted from blood. The receptors were gathered from a man aged 30-40 years in good health. Each CDR3 is given with its conserved first and last residue. Each record gives: V gene, CDR3 length, clone size, D gene, J gene, CDR3 protein, CDR3 DNA. The D gene is left open where the match is weak. Rows may omit the clone size; those that give it use once, few, many or a size class.

>TRBV5-1|13|.|.|TRBJ1-2
CASRPTDSYGYTF
TGCGCCAGCAGACCAACAGATTCCTATGGCTACACCTTC
>TRBV6-5|13|.|.|TRBJ1-3
CASGQRSGNTIYF
TGTGCCTCGGGGCAGCGGTCTGGAAACACCATATATTTT
>TRBV2|15|.|TRBD2|TRBJ2-7
CASSTTSGRFYEQYF
TGTGCCAGCAGCACCACTAGCGGGAGGTTCTACGAGCAGTACTTC
>TRBV30|14|.|TRBD2|TRBJ2-7
CAWAGLAGSYEQYF
TGTGCCTGGGCCGGACTAGCGGGATCTTACGAGCAGTACTTC
>TRBV6-1|17|.|TRBD1|TRBJ1-2
CASSAQGAHRFDYGYTF
TGTGCCAGCAGTGCCCAGGGGGCGCATAGATTCGACTATGGCTACACCTTC
>TRBV6-1|14|.|TRBD2|TRBJ2-7
CASSPGTSSHEQYF
TGTGCCAGCAGCCCCGGGACTAGCTCTCACGAGCAGTACTTC
>TRBV7-2|15|.|TRBD2|TRBJ2-1
CASSFRASGSDEQFF
TGTGCCAGCAGCTTTCGGGCTAGCGGGTCCGATGAGCAGTTCTTC
>TRBV2|17|once|.|TRBJ1-5
CASRLRGSPFPNQPQHF
TGTGCCAGCAGACTCAGGGGATCGCCTTTCCCCAATCAGCCCCAGCATTTT
>TRBV11-2|18|once|TRBD1|TRBJ1-2
CASSLDRDRVTAHYGYTF
TGTGCCAGCAGCTTAGACCGGGACAGGGTTACCGCACACTATGGCTACACCTTC
>TRBV7-9|17|.|TRBD1|TRBJ1-3
CASSSPRTGKLDNTIYF
TGTGCCAGCAGCTCACCGAGGACAGGGAAACTTGACAACACCATATATTTT
>TRBV28|14|.|.|TRBJ2-7
CASSLPDPAYEQYF
TGTGCCAGCAGTTTGCCGGACCCAGCCTACGAGCAGTACTTC
>TRBV7-2|15|.|.|TRBJ2-7
CASSPRRTPRGEQYF
TGTGCCAGCAGCCCCAGACGGACTCCTAGAGGCGAGCAGTACTTC
>TRBV7-8|16|.|.|TRBJ2-7
CASSLGSSVGSYEQYF
TGTGCCAGCAGCTTAGGTTCTAGCGTTGGCTCCTACGAGCAGTACTTC
>TRBV19|16|.|TRBD2|TRBJ2-2
CASSISLAGRTGELFF
TGTGCCAGTAGTATTTCCCTAGCGGGTCGCACCGGGGAGCTGTTTTTT
>TRBV10-3|16|.|.|TRBJ1-3
CAISESKILSGNTIYF
TGTGCCATCAGTGAGTCGAAGATTCTCTCTGGAAACACCATATATTTT
>TRBV6-5|16|.|TRBD2|TRBJ2-1
CASSYSGLAGVNEQFF
TGTGCCAGCAGTTACTCGGGACTAGCGGGAGTCAATGAGCAGTTCTTC
>TRBV27|16|.|TRBD1|TRBJ2-1
CATHPPPTGGYNEQFF
TGTGCCACCCATCCCCCCCCCACAGGGGGGTACAATGAGCAGTTCTTC
>TRBV11-3|18|.|TRBD2|TRBJ2-1
CASSFPTSTNPHYNEQFF
TGTGCCAGCAGCTTCCCGACTAGCACGAATCCCCACTACAATGAGCAGTTCTTC
>TRBV28|14|.|.|TRBJ1-5
CASRYGTLNQPQHF
TGTGCCAGCAGATACGGGACACTAAATCAGCCCCAGCATTTT
>TRBV9|16|once|TRBD2|TRBJ2-1
CASSAKSGSSYNEQFF
TGTGCCAGCAGCGCTAAAAGCGGGAGCTCCTACAATGAGCAGTTCTTC
>TRBV7-9|15|.|TRBD2|TRBJ2-5
CASSLAPSGRETQYF
TGTGCCAGCAGCTTAGCGCCCAGCGGGAGAGAGACCCAGTACTTC
>TRBV9|13|few|TRBD1|TRBJ1-2
CASSVAGGYGYTF
TGTGCCAGCAGCGTAGCAGGGGGCTATGGCTACACCTTC
>TRBV6-1|12|.|.|TRBJ2-7
CASTRSPYEQYF
TGTGCCAGCACCCGATCGCCCTACGAGCAGTACTTC
>TRBV18|12|.|.|TRBJ2-3
CASRRGTDTQYF
TGTGCCAGCCGGAGGGGCACAGATACGCAGTATTTT
>TRBV6-5|13|.|TRBD2|TRBJ2-7
CASSYGLAREQYF
TGTGCCAGCAGTTACGGACTAGCTCGCGAGCAGTACTTC
>TRBV20-1|11|once|.|TRBJ1-2
CSAMGPGGYTF
TGCAGTGCTATGGGCCCAGGGGGCTACACCTTC
>TRBV29-1|14|.|.|TRBJ2-2
CSVGPTRGGGELFF
TGCAGCGTTGGACCTACAAGGGGCGGCGGGGAGCTGTTTTTT
>TRBV6-1|15|.|.|TRBJ2-7
CASSERSVSYYEQYF
TGTGCCAGCAGTGAACGGTCCGTATCCTACTACGAGCAGTACTTC
>TRBV7-2|14|.|TRBD2|TRBJ2-1
CASSWTSGSSEQFF
TGTGCCAGCAGCTGGACTAGCGGGAGTAGTGAGCAGTTCTTC
>TRBV18|14|.|TRBD2|TRBJ2-1
CASLGLAADNEQFF
TGTGCCAGCTTGGGACTAGCGGCAGACAATGAGCAGTTCTTC
>TRBV6-5|14|once|.|TRBJ2-5
CASSYRVGGETQYF
TGTGCCAGCAGTTATAGGGTTGGGGGGGAGACCCAGTACTTC
>TRBV16|15|.|TRBD1|TRBJ2-1
CASSRTGQGYNEQFF
TGTGCCAGCAGCCGGACGGGACAGGGTTACAATGAGCAGTTCTTC
>TRBV7-7|16|.|TRBD1|TRBJ2-7
CASSLGSFGQGYEQYF
TGTGCTAGCAGCCTCGGCAGCTTTGGACAGGGCTACGAGCAGTACTTC
>TRBV5-4|16|.|TRBD2|TRBJ2-1
CASSGLTSGRAYEQFF
TGTGCCAGCAGCGGCTTAACTAGCGGGAGGGCCTATGAGCAGTTCTTC
>TRBV6-5|13|.|.|TRBJ2-5
CASSHTGTETQYF
TGTGCCAGCAGTCACACAGGGACCGAGACCCAGTACTTC
>TRBV5-1|17|.|.|TRBJ1-4
CASSRGTREPTNEKLFF
TGCGCCAGCAGCCGAGGGACCCGCGAACCAACTAATGAAAAACTGTTTTTT
>TRBV7-9|15|.|.|TRBJ1-4
CASSLGTGNNEKLFF
TGTGCCAGCAGCTTAGGTACCGGTAATAATGAAAAACTGTTTTTT